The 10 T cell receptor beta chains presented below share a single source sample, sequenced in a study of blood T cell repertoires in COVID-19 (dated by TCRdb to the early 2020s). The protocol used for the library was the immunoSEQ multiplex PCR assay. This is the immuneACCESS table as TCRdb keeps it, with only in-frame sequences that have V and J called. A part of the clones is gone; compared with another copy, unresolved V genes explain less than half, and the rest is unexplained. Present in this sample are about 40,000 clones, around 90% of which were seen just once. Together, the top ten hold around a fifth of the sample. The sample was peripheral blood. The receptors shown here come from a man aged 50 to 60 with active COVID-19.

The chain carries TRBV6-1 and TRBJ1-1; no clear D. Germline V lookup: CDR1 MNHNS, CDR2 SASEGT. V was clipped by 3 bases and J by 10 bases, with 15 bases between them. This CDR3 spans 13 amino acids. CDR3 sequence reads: CASSDDAVAGAFF. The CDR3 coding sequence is TGTGCCAGCAGTGATGACGCGGTAGCTGGAGCTTTCTTT.

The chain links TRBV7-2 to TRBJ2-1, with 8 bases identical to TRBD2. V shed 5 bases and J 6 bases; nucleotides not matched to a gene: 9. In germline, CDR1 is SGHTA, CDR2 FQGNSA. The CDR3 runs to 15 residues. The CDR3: CASSQGLVGLNEQFF. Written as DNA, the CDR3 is TGTGCCAGCAGCCAGGGACTAGTAGGCCTCAATGAGCAGTTCTTC.

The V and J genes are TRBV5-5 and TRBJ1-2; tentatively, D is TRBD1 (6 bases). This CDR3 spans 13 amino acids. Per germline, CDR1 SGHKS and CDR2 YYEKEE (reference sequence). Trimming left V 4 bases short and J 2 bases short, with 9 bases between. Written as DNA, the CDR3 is TGTGCCAGCAGCGAACAGGGAAACTATGGCTACACCTTC. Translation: CASSEQGNYGYTF.

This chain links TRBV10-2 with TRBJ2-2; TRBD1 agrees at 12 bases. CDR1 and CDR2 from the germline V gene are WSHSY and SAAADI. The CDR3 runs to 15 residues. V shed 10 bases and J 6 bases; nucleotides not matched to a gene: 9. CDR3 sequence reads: CATLRDRGLSGELFF. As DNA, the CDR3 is TGCGCCACCTTGCGGGACAGGGGGCTGTCCGGGGAGCTGTTTTTT.

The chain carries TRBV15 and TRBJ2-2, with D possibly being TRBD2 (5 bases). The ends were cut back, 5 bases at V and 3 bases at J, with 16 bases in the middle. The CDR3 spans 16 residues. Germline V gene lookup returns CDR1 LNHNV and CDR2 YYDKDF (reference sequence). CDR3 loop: CATSLRTQPYTGELFF. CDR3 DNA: TGTGCCACCAGCTTACGGACTCAACCTTACACCGGGGAGCTGTTTTTT.

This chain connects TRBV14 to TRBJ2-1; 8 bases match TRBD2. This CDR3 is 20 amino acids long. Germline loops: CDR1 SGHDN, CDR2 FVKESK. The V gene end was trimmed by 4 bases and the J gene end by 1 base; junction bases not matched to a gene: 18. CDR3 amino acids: CASSPRDSGKFFASYNEQFF. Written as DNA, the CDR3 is TGTGCCAGCAGCCCCCGGGATAGCGGGAAATTCTTCGCTTCCTACAATGAGCAGTTCTTC.

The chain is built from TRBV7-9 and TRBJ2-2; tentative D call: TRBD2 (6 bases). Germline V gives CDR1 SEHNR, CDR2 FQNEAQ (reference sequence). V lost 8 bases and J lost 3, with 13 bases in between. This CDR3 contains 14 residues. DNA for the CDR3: TGTGCCAGCCCCATACTAGCCGACACCGGGGAGCTGTTTTTT. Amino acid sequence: CASPILADTGELFF.

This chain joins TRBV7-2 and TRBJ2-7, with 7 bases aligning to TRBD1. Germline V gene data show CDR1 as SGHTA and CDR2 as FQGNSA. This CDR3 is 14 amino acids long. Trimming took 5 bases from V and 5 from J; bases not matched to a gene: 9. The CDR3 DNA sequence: TGTGCCAGCAGCACCAGACAGGGAGTACACGAGCAGTACTTC. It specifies CASSTRQGVHEQYF. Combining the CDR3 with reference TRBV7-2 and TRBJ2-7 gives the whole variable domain GAGVSQSPSNKVTEKGKDVELRCDPISGHTALYWYRQSLGQGLEFLIYFQGNSAPDKSGLPSDRFSAERTGGSVSTLTIQRTQQEDSAVYLCASSTRQGVHEQYFGPGTRLTVT.

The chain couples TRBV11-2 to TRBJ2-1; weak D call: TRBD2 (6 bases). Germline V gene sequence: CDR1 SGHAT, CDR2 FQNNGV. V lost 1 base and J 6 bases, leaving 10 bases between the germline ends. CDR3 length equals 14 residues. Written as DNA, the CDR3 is TGTGCCAGCAGCTTAGGCCTAGCGAGCAATGAGCAGTTCTTC. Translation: CASSLGLASNEQFF.

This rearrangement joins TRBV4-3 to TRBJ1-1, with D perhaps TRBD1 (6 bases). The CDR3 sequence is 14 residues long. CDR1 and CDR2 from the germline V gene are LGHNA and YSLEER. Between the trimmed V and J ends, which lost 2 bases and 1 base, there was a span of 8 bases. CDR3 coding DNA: TGCGCCAGCAGCCAATCAGGGGAGAACACTGAAGCTTTCTTT. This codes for CASSQSGENTEAFF.